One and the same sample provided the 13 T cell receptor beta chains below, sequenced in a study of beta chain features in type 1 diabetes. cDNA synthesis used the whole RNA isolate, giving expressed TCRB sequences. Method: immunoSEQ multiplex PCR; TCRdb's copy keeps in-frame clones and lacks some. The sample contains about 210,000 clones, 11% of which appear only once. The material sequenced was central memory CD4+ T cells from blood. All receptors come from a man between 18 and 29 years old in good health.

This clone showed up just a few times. CDR3 sequence (DNA): TGTGCCTACGCCATAAGGGGCCCCGCGCCGAAAGCTTTCTTT. Its protein product is CAYAIRGPAPKAFF. The rearrangement links TRBV30 to TRBJ1-1, with a weak D call TRBD1 (5 bases). Looked up from germline, CDR1 is GTSNPN and CDR2 is SVGIG (reference sequence). CDR3 length: 14 amino acids. Trimming took 7 bases from V and 9 from J, leaving 24 bases between them.

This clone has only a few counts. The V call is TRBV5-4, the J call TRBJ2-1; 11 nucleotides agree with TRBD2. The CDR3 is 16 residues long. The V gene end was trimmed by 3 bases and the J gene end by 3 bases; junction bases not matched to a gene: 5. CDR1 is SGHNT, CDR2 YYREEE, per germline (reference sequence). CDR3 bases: TGTGCCAGCAGCTCCGGGACTAGCGGACGCTACAATGAGCAGTTCTTC. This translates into CASSSGTSGRYNEQFF.

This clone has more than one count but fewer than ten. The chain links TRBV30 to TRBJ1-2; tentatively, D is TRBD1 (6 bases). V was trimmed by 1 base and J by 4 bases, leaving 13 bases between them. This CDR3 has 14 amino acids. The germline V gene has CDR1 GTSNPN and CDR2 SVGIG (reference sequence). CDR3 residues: CAWSARGTTYGYTF. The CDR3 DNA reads TGTGCCTGGAGTGCACGGGGGACAACCTATGGCTACACCTTC. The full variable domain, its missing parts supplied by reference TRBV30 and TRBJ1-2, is SQTIHQWPATLVQPVGSPLSLECTVEGTSNPNLYWYRQAAGRGLQLLFYSVGIGQISSEVPQNLSASRPQDRQFILSSKKLLLSDSGFYLCAWSARGTTYGYTFGSGTRLTVV.

The CDR3 DNA is TGTGCCAGCAGCTTGGAACAGGGGAGAACAGATACGCAGTATTTT. It translates to CASSLEQGRTDTQYF. This sequence joins TRBV5-5 and TRBJ2-3; the match to TRBD1 covers 7 bases. This CDR3 has 15 residues. In germline, CDR1 is SGHKS, CDR2 YYEKEE (reference sequence). The V segment lost 0 bases and the J segment 3 bases; nucleotides outside the gene matches: 4.

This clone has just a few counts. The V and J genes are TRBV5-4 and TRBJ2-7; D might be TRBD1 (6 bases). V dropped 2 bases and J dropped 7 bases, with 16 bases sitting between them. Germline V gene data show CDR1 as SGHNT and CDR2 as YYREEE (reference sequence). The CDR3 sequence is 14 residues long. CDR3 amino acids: CASSFQGPGGEQYF. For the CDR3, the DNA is TGTGCCAGCAGCTTTCAGGGGCCTGGCGGGGAGCAGTACTTC.

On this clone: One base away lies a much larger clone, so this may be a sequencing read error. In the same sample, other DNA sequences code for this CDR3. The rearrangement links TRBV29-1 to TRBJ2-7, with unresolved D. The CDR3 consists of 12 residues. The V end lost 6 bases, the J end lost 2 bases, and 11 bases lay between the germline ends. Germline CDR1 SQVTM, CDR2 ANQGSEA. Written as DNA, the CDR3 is TGCAGCGTGCGTCAGGCAACCTACGAGCAGTACTTC. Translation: CSVRQATYEQYF.

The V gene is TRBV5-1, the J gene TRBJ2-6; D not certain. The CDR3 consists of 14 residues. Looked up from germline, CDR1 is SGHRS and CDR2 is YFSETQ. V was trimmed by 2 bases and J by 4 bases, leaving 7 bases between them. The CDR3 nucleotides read TGCGCCAGCAGCTTAGGGAACGGGGCCAACGTCCTGACTTTC. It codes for CASSLGNGANVLTF.

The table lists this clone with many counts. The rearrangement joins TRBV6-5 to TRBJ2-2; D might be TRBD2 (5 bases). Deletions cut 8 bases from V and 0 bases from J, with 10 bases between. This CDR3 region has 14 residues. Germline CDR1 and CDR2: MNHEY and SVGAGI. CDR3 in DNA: TGTGCCAGCGCGGCGGGCGCGAACACCGGGGAGCTGTTTTTT. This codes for CASAAGANTGELFF.

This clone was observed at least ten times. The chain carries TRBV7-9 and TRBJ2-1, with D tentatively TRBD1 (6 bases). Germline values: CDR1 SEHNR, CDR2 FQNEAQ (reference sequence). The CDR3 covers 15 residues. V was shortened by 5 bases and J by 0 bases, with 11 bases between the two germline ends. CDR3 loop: CASSPGARSYNEQFF. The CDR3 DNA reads TGTGCCAGCAGCCCAGGGGCGCGCTCCTACAATGAGCAGTTCTTC.

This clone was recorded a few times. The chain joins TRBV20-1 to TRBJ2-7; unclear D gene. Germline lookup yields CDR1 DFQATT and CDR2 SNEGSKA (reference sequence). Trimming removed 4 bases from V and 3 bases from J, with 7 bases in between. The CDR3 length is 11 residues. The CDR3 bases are TGCAGTGCTAAGGCTGGCTACGAGCAGTACTTC. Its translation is CSAKAGYEQYF.

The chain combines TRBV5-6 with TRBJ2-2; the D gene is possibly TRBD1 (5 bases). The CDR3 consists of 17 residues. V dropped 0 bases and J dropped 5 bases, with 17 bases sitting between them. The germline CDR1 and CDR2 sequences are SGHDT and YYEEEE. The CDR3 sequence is CASSLAGQAGRTGELFF. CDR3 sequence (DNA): TGTGCCAGCAGCTTGGCCGGTCAGGCAGGGCGGACCGGGGAGCTGTTTTTT. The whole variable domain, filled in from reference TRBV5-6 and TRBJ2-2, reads DAGVTQSPTHLIKTRGQQVTLRCSPKSGHDTVSWYQQALGQGPQFIFQYYEEEERQRGNFPDRFSGHQFPNYSSELNVNALLLGDSALYLCASSLAGQAGRTGELFFGEGSRLTVL.

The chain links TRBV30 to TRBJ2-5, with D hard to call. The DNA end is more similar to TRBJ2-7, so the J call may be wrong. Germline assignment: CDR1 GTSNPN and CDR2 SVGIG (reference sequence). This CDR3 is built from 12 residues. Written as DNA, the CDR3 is TGTGCCTGGAGGGGAAGGTCCTACGAGCAGTACTTC. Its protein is CAWRGRSYEQYF.

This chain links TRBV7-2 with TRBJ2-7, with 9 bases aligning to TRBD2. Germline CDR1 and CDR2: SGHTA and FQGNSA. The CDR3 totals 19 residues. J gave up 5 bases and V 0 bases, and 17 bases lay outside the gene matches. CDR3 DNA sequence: TGTGCCAGCAGCTTAGCGCCCCAGGGTAGCGGGAGAGCAGCCCACGAGCAGTACTTC. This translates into CASSLAPQGSGRAAHEQYF.